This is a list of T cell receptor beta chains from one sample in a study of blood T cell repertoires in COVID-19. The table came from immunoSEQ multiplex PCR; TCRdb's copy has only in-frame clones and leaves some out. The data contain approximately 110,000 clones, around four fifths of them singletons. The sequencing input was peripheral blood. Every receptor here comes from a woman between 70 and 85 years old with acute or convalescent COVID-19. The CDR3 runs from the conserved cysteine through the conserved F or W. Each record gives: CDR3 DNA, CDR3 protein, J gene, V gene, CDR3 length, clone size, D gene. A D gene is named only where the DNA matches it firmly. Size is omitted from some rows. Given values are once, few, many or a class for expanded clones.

CDR3 DNA: TGTGCCAGCAGTGGTGACAGGGGGGCCCCTAATTCACCCCTCCACTTT
CDR3 protein: CASSGDRGAPNSPLHF
J gene: TRBJ1-6
V gene: TRBV6-1
CDR3 length: 16
clone size: NA
D gene: TRBD1

CDR3 DNA: TGTGCCAGCAGCTTAGAGGGGCCGGGCTTGGGAGAGACCCAGTACTTC
CDR3 protein: CASSLEGPGLGETQYF
J gene: TRBJ2-5
V gene: TRBV11-3
CDR3 length: 16
clone size: once
D gene: NA

CDR3 DNA: TGTGCCAGCAGCGTCGGGACAGGTTTTCTAGGGACTGAAGCTTTCTTT
CDR3 protein: CASSVGTGFLGTEAFF
J gene: TRBJ1-1
V gene: TRBV3-1/TRBV3-2
CDR3 length: 16
clone size: NA
D gene: TRBD1

CDR3 DNA: TGTGCCAGTAGGCCCGGCAAGACTAACAATCAGCCCCAGCATTTT
CDR3 protein: CASRPGKTNNQPQHF
J gene: TRBJ1-5
V gene: TRBV2
CDR3 length: 15
clone size: NA
D gene: NA

CDR3 DNA: TGTGCCAGCAGTTTCCGAGGGGGCACTGAAGCTTTCTTT
CDR3 protein: CASSFRGGTEAFF
J gene: TRBJ1-1
V gene: TRBV28
CDR3 length: 13
clone size: NA
D gene: NA

CDR3 DNA: TGTGCCAGCAGCGTAGGGTCCACCCCGGCCTACAATGAGCAGTTCTTC
CDR3 protein: CASSVGSTPAYNEQFF
J gene: TRBJ2-1
V gene: TRBV9
CDR3 length: 16
clone size: NA
D gene: NA

CDR3 DNA: TGTGCCAGCAGTCTGGAGGGGTATAGCAATCAGCCCCAGCATTTT
CDR3 protein: CASSLEGYSNQPQHF
J gene: TRBJ1-5
V gene: TRBV6-5
CDR3 length: 15
clone size: NA
D gene: NA

CDR3 DNA: TGTGCCAGCAGCTCCGACGGACTAGCGGGAGGCAATGAGCAGTTCTTC
CDR3 protein: CASSSDGLAGGNEQFF
J gene: TRBJ2-1
V gene: TRBV5-6
CDR3 length: 16
clone size: NA
D gene: TRBD2

CDR3 DNA: TGTGCCAGCAGTCGACAGGGAGCAGATACGCAGTATTTT
CDR3 protein: CASSRQGADTQYF
J gene: TRBJ2-3
V gene: TRBV6-5
CDR3 length: 13
clone size: NA
D gene: TRBD1

CDR3 DNA: TGTGCCAGCAGCCCATCAGGACAGTTCTCTGGAAACACCATATATTTT
CDR3 protein: CASSPSGQFSGNTIYF
J gene: TRBJ1-3
V gene: TRBV7-9
CDR3 length: 16
clone size: NA
D gene: NA

CDR3 DNA: TGTGCCAGCAGTGAATTCGAACAGAAAGACTACGAGCAGTACTTC
CDR3 protein: CASSEFEQKDYEQYF
J gene: TRBJ2-7
V gene: TRBV6-1
CDR3 length: 15
clone size: NA
D gene: NA

CDR3 DNA: TGCAGTGCTAGTGGGACTAGCGGGAGTACGCGACTCGGAAATGAGCAGTTCTTC
CDR3 protein: CSASGTSGSTRLGNEQFF
J gene: TRBJ2-1
V gene: TRBV20-1
CDR3 length: 18
clone size: NA
D gene: TRBD2

CDR3 DNA: TGTGCCAGCAATTTTTGGGGACAGGGGAACACTGAAGCTTTCTTT
CDR3 protein: CASNFWGQGNTEAFF
J gene: TRBJ1-1
V gene: TRBV6-5
CDR3 length: 15
clone size: NA
D gene: TRBD1

CDR3 DNA: TGTGCCAGTAGTGACCTCCTAGCGGGAGGGGTAGATACGCAGTATTTT
CDR3 protein: CASSDLLAGGVDTQYF
J gene: TRBJ2-3
V gene: TRBV19
CDR3 length: 16
clone size: NA
D gene: TRBD2

CDR3 DNA: TGTGCCAGCAGCGCCCTCCCCCCGGGGAGGGAATTTGAAGCTTTCTTT
CDR3 protein: CASSALPPGREFEAFF
J gene: TRBJ1-1
V gene: TRBV7-9
CDR3 length: 16
clone size: NA
D gene: NA

CDR3 DNA: TGTGCCAGCAGCTCTAGCGGGGCCACCTACAATGAGCAGTTCTTC
CDR3 protein: CASSSSGATYNEQFF
J gene: TRBJ2-1
V gene: TRBV11-2
CDR3 length: 15
clone size: NA
D gene: TRBD2

CDR3 DNA: TGTGCCAGCAAGTGGACAGTCAACACTGAAGCTTTCTTT
CDR3 protein: CASKWTVNTEAFF
J gene: TRBJ1-1
V gene: TRBV28
CDR3 length: 13
clone size: NA
D gene: NA

CDR3 DNA: TGTGCCAGTAGTAAGGGACTAGCAGGCGGGAGGGGGAATGAGCAGTTCTTC
CDR3 protein: CASSKGLAGGRGNEQFF
J gene: TRBJ2-1
V gene: TRBV19
CDR3 length: 17
clone size: NA
D gene: TRBD2

CDR3 DNA: TGTGCCAGCAGCCCTGGGACAGGGACTGACTATGGCTACACCTTC
CDR3 protein: CASSPGTGTDYGYTF
J gene: TRBJ1-2
V gene: TRBV11-2
CDR3 length: 15
clone size: NA
D gene: TRBD1

CDR3 DNA: TGTGCCAGCAGGTTCGGACTAGCGGGTTCCTACGAGCAGTACTTC
CDR3 protein: CASRFGLAGSYEQYF
J gene: TRBJ2-7
V gene: TRBV11-2
CDR3 length: 15
clone size: NA
D gene: TRBD2

CDR3 DNA: TGTGCCAGCATTGTGGACAGGGTAGCTGGAAACACCATATATTTT
CDR3 protein: CASIVDRVAGNTIYF
J gene: TRBJ1-3
V gene: TRBV2
CDR3 length: 15
clone size: NA
D gene: TRBD1

CDR3 DNA: TGTGCCATCAGTGAGTTAACAGGGGTCGGCTACACCTTC
CDR3 protein: CAISELTGVGYTF
J gene: TRBJ1-2
V gene: TRBV10-3
CDR3 length: 13
clone size: once
D gene: TRBD1

CDR3 DNA: TGTGCCAGCAGCTTCGGACTGTCCAATCAGCCCCAGCATTTT
CDR3 protein: CASSFGLSNQPQHF
J gene: TRBJ1-5
V gene: TRBV5-6
CDR3 length: 14
clone size: NA
D gene: NA

CDR3 DNA: TGTGCCAGCAGTTTACAGGCCGACAATTCACCCCTCCACTTT
CDR3 protein: CASSLQADNSPLHF
J gene: TRBJ1-6
V gene: TRBV28
CDR3 length: 14
clone size: NA
D gene: NA

CDR3 DNA: TGTGCCAGCAGCCCCAGCGGGATCAACGAGCAGTACTTC
CDR3 protein: CASSPSGINEQYF
J gene: TRBJ2-7
V gene: TRBV9
CDR3 length: 13
clone size: NA
D gene: TRBD2

CDR3 DNA: TGTGCCAGCAGTGCGTCAGGGGGTAGGAGTAAGTACTTC
CDR3 protein: CASSASGGRSKYF
J gene: TRBJ2-7
V gene: TRBV28
CDR3 length: 13
clone size: NA
D gene: TRBD1

CDR3 DNA: TGTGCCAGCAGCACCCCTCGGACTAGCGGGAGTCATCGGCAAGAGACCCAGTACTTC
CDR3 protein: CASSTPRTSGSHRQETQYF
J gene: TRBJ2-5
V gene: TRBV7-9
CDR3 length: 19
clone size: NA
D gene: TRBD2

CDR3 DNA: TGCGCCAGCAGCCGGAACCTGGACAGGGGGTTTGGTGAAAAACTGTTTTTT
CDR3 protein: CASSRNLDRGFGEKLFF
J gene: TRBJ1-4
V gene: TRBV4-1
CDR3 length: 17
clone size: NA
D gene: TRBD1

CDR3 DNA: TGTGCCAGCAGGGCGACAGTGAACACTGAAGCTTTCTTT
CDR3 protein: CASRATVNTEAFF
J gene: TRBJ1-1
V gene: TRBV6-5
CDR3 length: 13
clone size: NA
D gene: NA

CDR3 DNA: TGTGCCAGCAGTGCCCGGACAGGGGTCGATGGAAACACCATATATTTT
CDR3 protein: CASSARTGVDGNTIYF
J gene: TRBJ1-3
V gene: TRBV6-1
CDR3 length: 16
clone size: few
D gene: TRBD1

CDR3 DNA: TGTGCCAGCAGCTCGCGGGAGTCCAATGAGCAGTTCTTC
CDR3 protein: CASSSRESNEQFF
J gene: TRBJ2-1
V gene: TRBV9
CDR3 length: 13
clone size: NA
D gene: TRBD2